These 24 T cell receptor beta chains came from one sample sequenced in a study of cytomegalovirus exposure and HLA in healthy donors. Amplification used 60 Vbeta primers and 13 Jbeta primers. TCRdb keeps only in-frame clones here, not all; method: immunoSEQ multiplex PCR. This table holds 130,000 to 150,000 clones, around 84% found once. Source material: PBMCs. The receptor source for this set is a man between 35 and 55 years old in good health and CMV-seropositive.

The chain uses TRBV9 and TRBJ2-3, with 7 bases that match TRBD2. The CDR3 runs to 15 residues. The ends lost 2 bases at V and 5 bases at J; junction bases unmatched: 8. From germline, CDR1 is SGDLS and CDR2 YYNGEE. CDR3 nucleotides: TGTGCCAGCAGCGTCGAAGGGAGGGCCCGAGATACGCAGTATTTT. Translated, it gives CASSVEGRARDTQYF.

This clone was seen only a few times. The V gene is TRBV5-6, the J gene TRBJ2-1; 9 nucleotides line up with TRBD1. J lost 10 bases, V lost 3 bases, and 11 bases had no gene match. Germline V lookup: CDR1 SGHDT, CDR2 YYEEEE. The CDR3 is 15 residues long. The CDR3 region has the DNA TGTGCCAGCAGCTCCCGGGACAGGGTGGGTGTGGAGCAGTTCTTC. Its translation: CASSSRDRVGVEQFF.

Comment on this clone: The junction departs from the called germline gene at one end, perhaps through a read error. The V call is TRBV7-2, the J call TRBJ2-7; the D gene is possibly TRBD2 (5 bases). Germline V gives CDR1 SGHTA, CDR2 FQGNSA. The CDR3 has 14 amino acids. As DNA, the CDR3 is TGTGCCAGCAGCCCAGCGGTGGTTGCTTACGGGCAGTACTTC. Protein sequence: CASSPAVVAYGQYF. Supplemented by reference TRBV7-2 and TRBJ2-7, the full variable domain reads GAGVSQSPSNKVTEKGKDVELRCDPISGHTALYWYRQSLGQGLEFLIYFQGNSAPDKSGLPSDRFSAERTGGSVSTLTIQRTQQEDSAVYLCASSPAVVAYGQYFGPGTRLTVT.

The chain couples TRBV4-2 to TRBJ2-1; 14 bases map to TRBD2. V lost 8 bases, J lost 7 bases, and 19 bases stayed unmatched. Germline V CDR1 and CDR2: LGHNA, YNFKEQ. This CDR3 is 19 amino acids long. The CDR3 bases are TGTGCCAGCTGGGGCCCCCCTCCGGGGACTAGCGGGAGACTGAATGAGCAGTTCTTC. Residues: CASWGPPPGTSGRLNEQFF.

On this clone itself: Other DNA sequences in this sample translate to the same CDR3. The chain recombines TRBV5-1 with TRBJ1-5; D may be TRBD1 (6 bases). CDR1 is SGHRS and CDR2 is YFSETQ in the germline V gene. The CDR3 totals 14 residues. The germline V and J ends were trimmed by 0 bases and 4 bases, with 8 bases remaining between them. CDR3 protein: CASSLGTGNQPQHF. CDR3 in DNA: TGCGCCAGCAGCTTGGGTACAGGGAATCAGCCCCAGCATTTT.

The chain employs TRBV4-3 and TRBJ2-7; no definite D call. The CDR3 totals 17 residues. V was trimmed by 0 bases and J by 2 bases, leaving 17 bases between them. Looked up from germline, CDR1 is LGHNA and CDR2 is YSLEER. The CDR3 reads CASSQDFVTVTTYEQYF. The CDR3 DNA reads TGCGCCAGCAGCCAAGATTTCGTAACCGTAACTACCTACGAGCAGTACTTC.

This clone has only a few counts. The chain joins TRBV4-2 to TRBJ2-3; 7 bases map to TRBD1. The CDR3 extends over 16 amino acids. V shed 1 base and J 0 bases; nucleotides not matched to a gene: 4. Germline CDR1 is LGHNA and CDR2 is YNFKEQ. The CDR3 coding sequence is TGTGCCAGCAGCCAAGTGGGACAGACTAGCACAGATACGCAGTATTTT. Protein: CASSQVGQTSTDTQYF.

The chain joins TRBV30 to TRBJ2-7; 9 bases line up with TRBD1. With 3 bases clipped from V and 4 bases from J, the junction kept 22 bases outside the gene matches. This CDR3 has 19 amino acids. Germline loops: CDR1 GTSNPN, CDR2 SVGIG (reference sequence). Here the CDR3 reads CAWSAPPFHRGPNVYEQYF. In nucleotides, the CDR3 is TGTGCCTGGAGCGCCCCACCCTTCCACAGGGGGCCCAATGTTTACGAGCAGTACTTC.

This chain uses TRBV10-1 with TRBJ2-2; a possible D gene is TRBD1 (6 bases). The germline V and J ends were trimmed by 3 bases and 8 bases, with 16 bases remaining between them. The CDR3 spans 15 residues. Germline V gives CDR1 WNHNN, CDR2 SYGVQD (reference sequence). The CDR3 is CASSDGQLNHGELFF. The CDR3 nucleotides are TGCGCCAGCAGTGACGGACAGCTTAACCATGGGGAGCTGTTTTTT.

This clone has at least ten counts. This rearrangement joins TRBV7-2 to TRBJ2-7; weak D call: TRBD1 (7 bases). The germline gives CDR1 SGHTA, CDR2 FQGNSA. Between the trimmed V and J ends, which lost 7 bases and 5 bases, there was a span of 15 bases. This CDR3 is built from 13 residues. The CDR3 is CASTTQGGNEQYF. CDR3 nucleotide sequence: TGTGCCAGCACCACTCAGGGGGGCAACGAGCAGTACTTC.

V is TRBV30 and J is TRBJ2-3; D uncertain. V lost 5 bases, J lost 6 bases, and 12 bases lay in between. The CDR3 extends over 12 amino acids. Germline CDR1 reads GTSNPN; CDR2 reads SVGIG (reference sequence). This chain's CDR3 is CAWGWAGDTQYF. The CDR3 DNA reads as TGTGCCTGGGGTTGGGCTGGTGATACGCAGTATTTT.

The V and J genes are TRBV25-1 and TRBJ1-2; 9 bases map to TRBD1. The CDR3 runs to 16 residues. J gave up 4 bases and V 3 bases, and 9 bases lay outside the gene matches. Per the germline V gene, CDR1 is MGHDK and CDR2 is SYGVNS. Here the CDR3 DNA reads TGTGCCAGCAGTGATCAGCCGGGACAGGGATCCTATGGCTACACCTTC. Translating it yields CASSDQPGQGSYGYTF.

This chain uses TRBV11-2 with TRBJ2-7; 9 bases are a match to TRBD2. The germline V gene encodes CDR1 SGHAT and CDR2 FQNNGV. With V trimmed by 3 bases and J by 0 bases, 3 bases remained unmatched. This CDR3 contains 15 residues. The chain's CDR3 is CASSLTSGISYEQYF. CDR3 bases: TGTGCCAGCAGCTTGACTAGCGGAATCTCCTACGAGCAGTACTTC.

This clone was seen more than once but under ten times. The J gene is TRBJ2-5, the V gene TRBV28, with 9 positions matching TRBD1. The DNA matches TRBJ2-7 better at its end, which makes the J call doubtful. Germline V CDR1 and CDR2: MDHEN, SYDVKM. The CDR3 extends over 16 amino acids. This CDR3 is CASSITTGGSSYEQYF. Written as DNA, the CDR3 is TGTGCCAGCAGTATTACCACAGGGGGCAGCTCCTACGAGCAGTACTTC.

The chain has TRBV5-1 and TRBJ1-3; 8 bases are a match to TRBD1. The germline CDR1 and CDR2 sequences are SGHRS and YFSETQ. Unmatched junction bases numbered 11, after V lost 5 bases and J lost 4 bases. The CDR3 runs 16 residues. CDR3 DNA: TGCGCCAGCAGGACGTCTTCAGGGACAGGAGGAAACACCATATATTTT. This codes for CASRTSSGTGGNTIYF.

V and J are TRBV9 and TRBJ2-3, with 9 bases identical to TRBD1. V gave up 4 bases and J gave up 2 bases; unmatched junction bases: 11. CDR3 size: 17 residues. The germline V gene encodes CDR1 SGDLS and CDR2 YYNGEE. This chain's CDR3 is CASSIPGQGPNTDTQYF. The CDR3 nucleotides are TGTGCCAGCAGCATTCCGGGACAGGGACCAAACACAGATACGCAGTATTTT.

The chain links TRBV6-5 to TRBJ1-2; 9 bases are a match to TRBD1. V dropped 2 bases and J dropped 4; count of bases not matched to a gene: 8. CDR1 is MNHEY, CDR2 SVGAGI, per germline. This CDR3 has 16 residues. CDR3 coding DNA: TGTGCCAGCAGTTACGTACAGGGGGCGTCCGGCTATGGCTACACCTTC. This sequence encodes CASSYVQGASGYGYTF.

The chain carries TRBV19 and TRBJ2-7; 9 bases are a match to TRBD1. In germline, CDR1 is LNHDA, CDR2 SQIVND (reference sequence). The CDR3 sequence is 17 residues long. The ends lost 3 bases at V and 0 bases at J; junction bases unmatched: 9. The DNA of the CDR3 is TGTGCCAGTAGTATCAGGACAGGGGCTGGAGCCTCCTACGAGCAGTACTTC. Its translation is CASSIRTGAGASYEQYF.

This clone occurred a few times. V usage is TRBV6-5 and J usage is TRBJ2-1, with 7 bases fitting TRBD2. The V and J ends lost 10 bases and 7 bases, in that order; junction bases with no gene match: 7. There are 12 residues in the CDR3. Germline CDR1 is MNHEY and CDR2 is SVGAGI. CDR3 protein: CATGTTVNEQFF. The CDR3 coding sequence is TGTGCCACCGGGACTACTGTTAATGAGCAGTTCTTC.

The chain carries TRBV7-2 and TRBJ2-1; D possibly corresponds to TRBD2 (5 bases). Per the germline V gene, CDR1 is SGHTA and CDR2 is FQGNSA. The length of the CDR3 is 14 residues. Trimming stripped 1 base from V and 5 bases from J, with 9 bases between. CDR3 bases: TGTGCCAGCAGCTTAGGACTATACGACAATGAGCAGTTCTTC. Translation: CASSLGLYDNEQFF.

This clone was seen a handful of times. This chain connects TRBV5-1 to TRBJ2-3, with 9 bases aligning to TRBD1. Looked up from germline, CDR1 is SGHRS and CDR2 is YFSETQ. Losses at the gene ends were 3 bases for V and 2 bases for J; bases not matched to a gene: 4. CDR3 size: 15 residues. CDR3 DNA sequence: TGCGCCAGCAGCTGGGGGGACAGGGACACAGATACGCAGTATTTT. Its protein is CASSWGDRDTDTQYF. Full variable domain (rest looked up from reference TRBV5-1 and TRBJ2-3): KAGVTQTPRYLIKTRGQQVTLSCSPISGHRSVSWYQQTPGQGLQFLFEYFSETQRNKGNFPGRFSGRQFSNSRSEMNVSTLELGDSALYLCASSWGDRDTDTQYFGPGTRLTVL.

This clone showed up just once. The rearrangement joins TRBV5-1 to TRBJ2-5; D not certain. Germline CDR1 is SGHRS and CDR2 is YFSETQ. The CDR3 covers 12 residues. Trimming took off 3 bases at V and 4 bases at J, with 7 bases between the two ends. CDR3 residues: CASSSNTETQYF. Here the CDR3 DNA reads TGCGCCAGCAGCTCGAACACAGAGACCCAGTACTTC. Full variable domain (outside the CDR3, taken from reference TRBV5-1 and TRBJ2-5): KAGVTQTPRYLIKTRGQQVTLSCSPISGHRSVSWYQQTPGQGLQFLFEYFSETQRNKGNFPGRFSGRQFSNSRSEMNVSTLELGDSALYLCASSSNTETQYFGPGTRLLVL.

This clone turned up a few times. J is TRBJ2-3 and V is TRBV5-1; a possible D gene is TRBD1 (8 bases). Germline V CDR1 and CDR2: SGHRS, YFSETQ. Trimming shortened V by 4 bases and J by 2 bases, and 23 bases separated the two germline ends. The CDR3 is made up of 18 amino acids. The CDR3 DNA reads TGCGCCAGCAGCGTTAGACAGGGGTGGGGAGGGTCCACAGATACGCAGTATTTT. Translating gives CASSVRQGWGGSTDTQYF.

The V call is TRBV18, the J call TRBJ2-1, with D tentatively TRBD1 (5 bases). This CDR3 comprises 15 residues. V dropped 2 bases and J dropped 0 bases, with 8 bases sitting between them. Germline CDR1 and CDR2: KGHSH and LQKENI. The CDR3 here is CASSPGQSSYNEQFF. The CDR3, as DNA: TGTGCCAGCTCACCAGGACAAAGCTCCTACAATGAGCAGTTCTTC.